This note documents a single TCR beta chain sequence. Sequencing was performed with immunoSEQ multiplex PCR; in TCRdb, only in-frame clones are kept and a portion is missing. This repertoire shows approximately 450,000 clones, roughly 89% found once; its top ten account for approximately 4.3%. This entry is derived from a study of blood T cell repertoires in COVID-19. Trimming left V 4 bases short and J 3 bases short, with 9 bases between. CDR3 size: 13 residues. Germline CDR1 and CDR2: SNHLY and FYNNEI. The sequence came from a woman in her twenties or thirties with acute or convalescent COVID-19. The sequenced material came from peripheral blood. This chain connects TRBV2 to TRBJ1-1; D not certain. The CDR3 here is CASSVGGYTEAFF. In nucleotides, the CDR3 is TGTGCCAGCAGTGTAGGAGGGTACACTGAAGCTTTCTTT.